The 17 T cell receptor beta chains in this list originate from one sample, sequenced in a study of PD-L1 blockade in urothelial cancer. Time point noted: peripheral blood 6 weeks after treatment start. Assay used: immunoSEQ multiplex PCR; TCRdb lists only in-frame clones, some missing. Seen here are over 40,000 clones, 80% to 90% observed once, and the top ten hold 2.5% to 3%. This specimen consisted of PBMCs, obtained around atezolizumab (anti-PD-L1) treatment. These receptors were collected from an older man with urothelial cancer.

The chain joins TRBV18 to TRBJ1-1; D might be TRBD1 (5 bases). Germline CDR1 and CDR2: KGHSH and LQKENI. Trimming took 2 bases from V and 6 from J, leaving 10 bases between them. The CDR3 runs 13 residues. In nucleotides, the CDR3 is TGTGCCAGCTCACCAACGGGGGAGGCTGAAGCTTTCTTT. Its translation: CASSPTGEAEAFF.

This sequence joins TRBV7-9 and TRBJ2-7; the match to TRBD2 covers 10 bases. With V trimmed by 5 bases and J by 1 base, 8 bases remained unmatched. Germline CDR1 and CDR2: SEHNR and FQNEAQ (reference sequence). The CDR3 has 16 residues. The CDR3, as DNA: TGTGCCAGCAGCAGGCGGACTAGCGGTGAATCCTACGAGCAGTACTTC. Amino acids: CASSRRTSGESYEQYF.

V is TRBV7-2 and J is TRBJ2-5; D possibly corresponds to TRBD2 (6 bases). The CDR3 extends over 15 amino acids. Germline values: CDR1 SGHTA, CDR2 FQGNSA. The V gene lost 2 bases and the J gene lost 2 bases, with 12 bases spanning the gap. The CDR3 nucleotides read TGTGCCAGCAGCTTACACGCGGGGCCACAAGAGACCCAGTACTTC. Its translation: CASSLHAGPQETQYF.

The chain is built from TRBV27 and TRBJ1-1, with unresolved D. The CDR3 has 14 residues. The V gene lost 9 bases and the J gene lost 2 bases, with 16 bases spanning the gap. Germline V gives CDR1 MNHEY, CDR2 SMNVEV (reference sequence). The DNA of the CDR3 is TGTGCCAGTCACCGATCGGGTTTCAACACTGAAGCTTTCTTT. Protein: CASHRSGFNTEAFF.

The V call is TRBV5-4, the J call TRBJ2-1; no clear D gene. Germline V gene lookup returns CDR1 SGHNT and CDR2 YYREEE (reference sequence). V lost 0 bases, J lost 4 bases, and 14 bases lay in between. CDR3 length: 16 amino acids. The CDR3 reads CASSLAAQAVYNEQFF. Here the CDR3 DNA reads TGTGCCAGCAGCTTGGCCGCCCAGGCCGTTTACAATGAGCAGTTCTTC.

V and J are TRBV7-9 and TRBJ2-2; 7 bases match TRBD2. With V trimmed by 3 bases and J by 6 bases, 4 bases remained unmatched. The CDR3 is 14 amino acids. Germline CDR1 reads SEHNR; CDR2 reads FQNEAQ (reference sequence). CDR3 loop: CASSFGLGSGELFF. CDR3 sequence (DNA): TGTGCCAGCAGCTTTGGACTAGGGTCCGGGGAGCTGTTTTTT.

This clone has just a few counts. This chain uses TRBV7-8 with TRBJ2-3, with TRBD2 matching over 8 bases. The CDR3 is made up of 16 amino acids. Germline V CDR1 and CDR2: SGHVS, FQNEAQ. Trimming removed 5 bases from V and 2 bases from J; junction bases left unmatched: 9. CDR3 region: CASSTNRLAHTDTQYF. Written as DNA, the CDR3 is TGTGCCAGCAGCACAAACCGACTAGCGCACACAGATACGCAGTATTTT.

The rearrangement uses TRBV7-8 and TRBJ1-2; 8 positions agree with TRBD1. The junction had 4 bases not matched to a gene; V was cut back by 2 bases and J by 2 bases. Per germline, CDR1 SGHVS and CDR2 FQNEAQ. The CDR3 has 15 residues. The DNA of the CDR3 is TGTGCCAGCAGCTTAATGACAGGGGCGAACTATGGCTACACCTTC. Residues: CASSLMTGANYGYTF. Combining the CDR3 with reference TRBV7-8 and TRBJ1-2 gives the whole variable domain GAGVSQSPRYKVAKRGQDVALRCDPISGHVSLFWYQQALGQGPEFLTYFQNEAQLDKSGLPSDRFFAERPEGSVSTLKIQRTQQEDSAVYLCASSLMTGANYGYTFGSGTRLTVV.

The chain employs TRBV5-4 and TRBJ2-3; no firm D call. The CDR3 length is 13 residues. Trimming removed 5 bases from V and 4 bases from J, with 11 bases in between. Germline V gives CDR1 SGHNT, CDR2 YYREEE (reference sequence). CDR3: CASRTRTADTQYF. Here the CDR3 DNA reads TGTGCCAGCAGGACTCGAACGGCAGATACGCAGTATTTT.

In its sample, this clone was seen once. The V call is TRBV29-1, the J call TRBJ1-1; D unresolved. Germline V lookup: CDR1 SQVTM, CDR2 ANQGSEA. The CDR3 has 14 residues. V was cut by 0 bases and J by 1 base, with 9 bases left in between. The chain's CDR3 is CSVEDVLGNTEAFF. DNA of the CDR3: TGCAGCGTTGAAGATGTCCTCGGGAACACTGAAGCTTTCTTT.

This chain uses TRBV5-1 with TRBJ1-1, with D tentatively TRBD1 (5 bases). Deletions cut 0 bases from V and 3 bases from J, with 6 bases between. The CDR3 sequence is 13 residues long. Germline values: CDR1 SGHRS, CDR2 YFSETQ. The chain's CDR3 is CASSLGGDTEAFF. The CDR3 nucleotides are TGCGCCAGCAGCTTGGGGGGGGACACTGAAGCTTTCTTT.

The rearrangement uses TRBV9 and TRBJ1-1; weak D call: TRBD1 (6 bases). CDR1 SGDLS and CDR2 YYNGEE come from the germline V gene. This CDR3 has 15 residues. V was shortened by 3 bases and J by 1 base, with 13 bases between the two germline ends. The CDR3 loop is CASSEGGGTNTEAFF. CDR3 DNA sequence: TGTGCCAGCAGCGAGGGAGGGGGGACGAACACTGAAGCTTTCTTT.

The chain uses TRBV11-2 and TRBJ2-7; perhaps TRBD2 as D (6 bases). V was shortened by 2 bases and J by 0 bases, with 8 bases between the two germline ends. Germline V gives CDR1 SGHAT, CDR2 FQNNGV. The CDR3 contains 14 residues. CDR3 sequence: CASSLYGSSYEQYF. As DNA, the CDR3 is TGTGCCAGCAGCTTATACGGGAGCTCCTACGAGCAGTACTTC.

Concerning this clone itself: At one end the junction does not follow the germline gene, possibly because of a read error. The J gene is TRBJ2-1, the V gene TRBV29-1, with D possibly TRBD2 on 5 matching bases. CDR1 and CDR2 from the germline V gene are SQVTM and ANQGSEA. The CDR3 length is 11 residues. The CDR3 spells CSVEGGNGQFF. In nucleotides, the CDR3 is TGCAGCGTTGAAGGAGGGAATGGGCAGTTCTTC.

Sample share makes this clone medium-sized. The chain carries TRBV28 and TRBJ2-3; TRBD1 might be the D (5 bases). V lost 7 bases and J 6 bases, leaving 14 bases between the germline ends. The CDR3 has 13 residues. Per the germline V gene, CDR1 is MDHEN and CDR2 is SYDVKM. The CDR3 DNA follows: TGTGCCAGCACCCTAGGGGCAGGGGATACGCAGTATTTT. This sequence encodes CASTLGAGDTQYF.

There are a few counts of this clone. The V call is TRBV6-5, the J call TRBJ2-3; 7 nucleotides line up with TRBD2. Germline V gene sequence: CDR1 MNHEY, CDR2 SVGAGI. The CDR3 is 15 amino acids. J lost 1 base, V lost 3 bases, and 4 bases had no gene match. The CDR3 here is CASSYRAGGTDTQYF. The CDR3 DNA follows: TGTGCCAGCAGTTATCGGGCGGGGGGCACAGATACGCAGTATTTT.

The rearrangement joins TRBV19 to TRBJ1-4; TRBD1 matches at 9 bases. The CDR3 extends over 15 amino acids. The V and J ends lost 5 bases and 3 bases, in that order; junction bases with no gene match: 4. Germline lookup yields CDR1 LNHDA and CDR2 SQIVND (reference sequence). Written as DNA, the CDR3 is TGTGCCAGTAGTCAACGGACAGGGGCTAATGAAAAACTGTTTTTT. Protein: CASSQRTGANEKLFF.